The TCR beta chain under discussion was sequenced for a study of control samples from healthy donors and cancer patients. Deletions cut 4 bases from V and 3 bases from J, with 16 bases between. The CDR3 contains 15 residues. The germline V gene has CDR1 LGHDT and CDR2 YNNKEL (reference sequence). Repertoires were generated with immunoSEQ multiplex PCR, while TCRdb's copy carries only in-frame clones and drops some. Of just over 150,000 clones in the sample, 93% were seen once. This chain connects TRBV3-1 (or the pseudogene TRBV3-2) to TRBJ2-7, with a tentative D call TRBD1 (5 bases). This TCR came from a man aged 50 to 59 in good health. Sequencing was carried out using blood. DNA of the CDR3: TGTGCCAGCAGCCCTCCGGGCAGGGCCGACTACGAGCAGTACTTC. Translated: CASSPPGRADYEQYF.